This TCR beta chain was recovered during a study of control samples from healthy donors and cancer patients. The repertoire was sequenced with immunoSEQ multiplex PCR; TCRdb's copy has only in-frame clones and lacks some. The sample carries roughly 94,000 clones, less than 85% recorded once. V dropped 2 bases and J dropped 2 bases, with 13 bases sitting between them. CDR3 length: 15 residues. Germline V gene data show CDR1 as MNHNS and CDR2 as SASEGT. J is TRBJ2-7 and V is TRBV6-1; the D gene could be TRBD1 or TRBD2 (6 bases each). The sample comprised PBMCs. The receptor was derived from a man in his sixties or seventies with lung cancer. CDR3 sequence reads: CASSENRGPTYEQYF. DNA for the CDR3: TGTGCCAGCAGTGAAAATCGGGGGCCCACCTACGAGCAGTACTTC.